What follows describes a single TCR beta chain. Its antigen is currently not known. Base quality data are lacking; no much larger clone is found one base away. The collaborating institutions used their own protocols to collect whole blood in K2EDTA tubes. For TCRbeta analysis, collaborators shipped samples in one of three forms: frozen whole blood, isolated PBMCs, or DNA extracted from either of those sample types. CDR1 is given as SGHAT and CDR2 as FQNNGV, both from the germline V gene. After removal of 5 bases from V and 1 base from J, the junction retains 7 bases not matched to a gene. The CDR3, cysteine through phenylalanine, is 15 amino acids long. The kept DNA is CDR3 alone, 45 bases in frame from the first base. This specimen comes from a study of blood T cell repertoires in COVID-19 (dated by TCRdb to 2019 to 2021). Turning to the overall study: Collaborator samples came from the United States, Italy and Spain and covered acute and convalescent phases of COVID-19. Where available, HLA class I and class II types were obtained from metadata supplied by the sample provider rather than from assay-based typing. The prospective study material was composed of cDNA or gDNA derived from T cells, B-cell-depleted T cells, or PBMCs. Samples were obtained from the ongoing ImmuneRACE study (first 160 participants) and from some 1,300 subjects provided by 6 global collaborators. Deeply sampled blood TCRbeta repertoires from subjects exposed to, actively infected with, or recovered from COVID-19 were included in the dataset. The repertoires were released in a freely available public database intended as a resource for research on the immune response to SARS-CoV-2. Nearly every sample came with metadata listing a de-identified subject ID, COVID-19 status, age in years and sex. Study-level results and caveats: Clinical and demographic metadata were provided uncurated, with the amount varying by source and participant.

TCRbeta CDR3 regions were amplified from genomic DNA using the immunoSEQ Assay, a bias-controlled multiplex PCR. The authors' analysis ran thus. Within the assay, amplification of reference gene primers was used to estimate how many nucleated cells each sample contained. To quantify the absolute abundance of each unique TCRbeta CDR3 rearrangement, sequence reads were collapsed and filtered. For each sample, productive Simpson clonality was calculated by taking the square root of Simpson's diversity index across productive rearrangements. As stored in TCRdb, this immuneACCESS dataset retains in-frame rearrangements with V and J assigned. A fraction of the clones does not appear; measured against another copy, unresolved V genes explain less than half of the discrepancy, and the remainder lacks a known reason. V and J calls plus clone size are reproduced from that table; the DNA served to infer D and trimming. The sample yields 70,000 to 85,000 clones; around 81% were counted once. The ten largest clones represent roughly 10% of the sample.

Here the chain combines TRBV11-2 and TRBJ2-5, and 7 junctional nucleotides match TRBD2. This sequence originates from a human donor in a cohort sampled during active COVID-19. Sequencing was carried out using peripheral blood. Here is the DNA: TGTGCCAGCAGCCCCATTACTAGCGCCCAAGAGACCCAGTACTTC. This gives the protein CASSPITSAQETQYF.